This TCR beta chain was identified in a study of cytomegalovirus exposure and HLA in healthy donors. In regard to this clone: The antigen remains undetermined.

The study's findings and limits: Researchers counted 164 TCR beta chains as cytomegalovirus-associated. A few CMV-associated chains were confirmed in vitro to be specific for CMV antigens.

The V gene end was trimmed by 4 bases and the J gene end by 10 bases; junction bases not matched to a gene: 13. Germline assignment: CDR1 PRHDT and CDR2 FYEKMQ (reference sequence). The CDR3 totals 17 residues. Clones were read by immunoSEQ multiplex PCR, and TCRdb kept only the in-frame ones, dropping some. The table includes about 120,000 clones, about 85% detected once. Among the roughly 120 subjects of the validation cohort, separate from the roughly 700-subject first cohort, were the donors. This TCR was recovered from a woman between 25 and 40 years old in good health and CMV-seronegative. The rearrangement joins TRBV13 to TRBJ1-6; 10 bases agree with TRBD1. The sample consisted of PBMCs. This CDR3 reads CASSSVRDRGSRSPLHF. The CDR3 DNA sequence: TGTGCCAGCAGCTCGGTCCGGGACAGGGGTTCTCGGTCACCCCTCCACTTT.